A selection of T cell receptor beta chains follows, all from one sample in a study of molecular identifiers for immune sequencing clone quantification. TCRdb fed the PCR reads into MiXCR, producing one record per CDR3 protein. The sample includes about 640,000 distinct CDR3 sequences, around 20% of them seen just once. Sequenced: naive CD8+ T cells from blood, with Jurkat cell RNA spiked in. Receptor source: a human donor in good health. Some libraries in this study had Jurkat cell RNA spiked in. The CDR3 runs from the conserved cysteine through the conserved F or W.

v_gene: TRBV5-5; CDR3aa: CASSSGQGAAGELFF
v_gene: TRBV3-1; CDR3aa: CASSRAPRQGIYGYTF
v_gene: TRBV4-3; CDR3aa: CASSQDRSAVYNEQFF
v_gene: TRBV12-3/TRBV12-4; CDR3aa: CASSLEWGTSGPPRIDTQYF
v_gene: TRBV27; CDR3aa: CASRNAGTGMVDTQYF
v_gene: TRBV4-1; CDR3aa: CVSSQETLRSPGPYNEQFF
v_gene: TRBV5-1; CDR3aa: CASSWTGGEGYEQYF
v_gene: TRBV4-1; CDR3aa: CASSQDGTSDFYTDTQYF
v_gene: TRBV20-1; CDR3aa: CGASIIRAGGPYNEQFF
v_gene: TRBV20-1; CDR3aa: CSASKPWQGAYEQYF
v_gene: TRBV27; CDR3aa: CASSREWGFNYEQYF
v_gene: TRBV7-2; CDR3aa: CASSPLLRGAYEQYF
v_gene: TRBV14; CDR3aa: CASSRTNSYEQYF
v_gene: TRBV9; CDR3aa: CASSVATGTGYEQYF
v_gene: TRBV4-3; CDR3aa: CASSQDAVTYNEQFF
v_gene: TRBV2; CDR3aa: CASSGTGSSTDTQYF
v_gene: TRBV7-6; CDR3aa: CASSTAGGTDTQYF
v_gene: TRBV3-1; CDR3aa: CASSREDTLETQYF
v_gene: TRBV11-2; CDR3aa: CASSLDPEQGVTDTQYF
v_gene: TRBV4-1; CDR3aa: CASSQTPAGDYNEQFF
v_gene: TRBV12-3/TRBV12-4; CDR3aa: CASSSLAGGLSDEQFF
v_gene: TRBV27; CDR3aa: CASSPYSGAETQYF
v_gene: TRBV30; CDR3aa: CAWSALAVSYNEQFF
v_gene: TRBV6-2/TRBV6-3; CDR3aa: CASSYGRQPGETQYF
v_gene: TRBV4-3; CDR3aa: CASQKTAGGSYEQYF
v_gene: TRBV6-5; CDR3aa: CASSHRGMNTEAFF
v_gene: TRBV5-1; CDR3aa: CASSLGALGLAGGTQYF
v_gene: TRBV4-1; CDR3aa: CASSPEVAGDNQPQHF
v_gene: TRBV14; CDR3aa: CASSQRSDTQYF
v_gene: TRBV9; CDR3aa: CASSVGRSHTEAFF
v_gene: TRBV27; CDR3aa: CASSSGTSWVDNEQFF
v_gene: TRBV10-3; CDR3aa: CATMTPGTQPLEQFF
v_gene: TRBV7-9; CDR3aa: CASSDGWKSTDTQYF
v_gene: TRBV27; CDR3aa: CASSPEQGLNTEAFF
v_gene: TRBV6-5; CDR3aa: CASSYYTTGTEAFF
v_gene: TRBV6-2/TRBV6-3; CDR3aa: CATGYWDGPNYGYTF
v_gene: TRBV6-1; CDR3aa: CASSESEYVQVFGYTF
v_gene: TRBV7-2; CDR3aa: CASSVTLAGGPVTDTQYF
v_gene: TRBV7-3; CDR3aa: CASSLTGPSLEQYF
v_gene: TRBV4-1; CDR3aa: CASSLKLADYEQYF
v_gene: TRBV6-2/TRBV6-3; CDR3aa: CASSYGTIYTDTQYF
v_gene: TRBV27; CDR3aa: CASSWDYNEQFF
v_gene: TRBV27; CDR3aa: CASSLTGGGDYEPYGYTF
v_gene: TRBV6-5; CDR3aa: CASSYEGQNTEAFF